This T cell receptor beta chain was sequenced during a study of T cells after yellow fever vaccination (dated by TCRdb to the late 2010s). Context from the whole study: The SMART-Seq v4 Ultra Low Input RNA kit was used to prepare libraries from fractions with low cell numbers. Bulk TCR alpha and beta repertoires were sequenced longitudinally to track T-cell clones before and after primary and booster YFV17D yellow fever vaccination. Two healthy male donors made up the cohort, one aged 18 to 29 years and the other aged 30 to 39 years. Blood was drawn at multiple timepoints before and after primary and secondary immunization, with bulk PBMC replicates and cell subsets isolated. The paper's findings and limits, for the study overall: After the booster, most of the clones that had expanded following primary vaccination were detected again (approximately 95% of CD4 and around 88% of CD8), which suggests that memory was broadly maintained. Only a couple of donors were included in the study, so the extent to which the findings can be generalized is limited. FACS-sorted repertoires could contain abundant contaminating clonotypes from the bulk population, so computational filtering was required. A small share of clonotypes was detected in both CD4 and CD8 compartments, with the overlap likely arising from convergent recombination. The secondary T-cell response was weaker than the primary response but faster, peaking on day 5 instead of day 15.

The label giving this sample's treatment or condition can be read as: live attenuated yellow fever vaccine strain. At each blood-draw timepoint, two biological replicates of bulk PBMCs were obtained. PBMCs were isolated from peripheral blood using a standard Ficoll-Paque protocol. RNA was extracted with TriZol from bulk PBMCs, CD4 and CD8 fractions, and dextramer-positive and dextramer-negative fractions. A note on this clonotype: Its antigen is not yet known. No base quality information exists; no much larger clone differs at one position.

The germline V gene sets CDR1 to SGDLS and CDR2 to YYNGEE. Counted from cysteine to phenylalanine, this CDR3 has 16 amino acids. Of the read, only the CDR3 DNA is kept; its 48 bases are in frame from base 1. For this chain, trimming is 4 bases at the V end and 4 bases at the J end, and the number of junction bases without a gene match is 13. TCR cDNA was made using 5'RACE template switching, a step that added a universal primer site and unique molecular identifiers. Priming of cDNA synthesis was performed from both the TCR alpha and TCR beta constant segments. Libraries were amplified in two PCR steps, with sample barcodes and sequencing adapters added in the second step. Sequencing of the libraries was done on either Illumina HiSeq 2500 (2x100 bp) or NovaSeq (2x150 bp). As for the authors' bioinformatics: Reads were demultiplexed and collapsed into UMI consensus sequences with MIGEC, and V(D)J alignment was performed with MiXCR. Vaccine-responding clonotypes were identified with edgeR using replicate PBMC samples, with FDR below 0.01 and a log2 fold change above 5 up to day 15 being required. Bulk clonotypes were assigned CD4 or CD8 identity according to which sequenced CD4 or CD8 repertoire held them at higher abundance. In TCRdb, the public reads were trimmed at Q25 with fastp and aligned with MiXCR, with productive beta chains retained. Merged by CDR3 protein, the rows form single entries marked with the most common genes and DNA. In this record, the V and J calls reflect TCRdb's handling and not the investigators' own analysis. For this sample the table gives about 510,000 distinct CDR3 sequences, of which 20% to 25% were detected only once. The ten top clones hold approximately 15% of the sample.

Sequenced here: PBMCs, sampled roughly 20 days after the first yellow fever vaccination. The chain links TRBV9 with TRBJ1-2; 7 middle bases align to TRBD1. The TCR comes from a man aged 18 to 29 who received the YFV17D yellow fever vaccine. The CDR3 reads as follows: CASSPRQGQTPYGYTF. The sequenced DNA: TGTGCCAGCAGCCCCCGACAGGGACAGACCCCCTATGGCTACACCTTC.